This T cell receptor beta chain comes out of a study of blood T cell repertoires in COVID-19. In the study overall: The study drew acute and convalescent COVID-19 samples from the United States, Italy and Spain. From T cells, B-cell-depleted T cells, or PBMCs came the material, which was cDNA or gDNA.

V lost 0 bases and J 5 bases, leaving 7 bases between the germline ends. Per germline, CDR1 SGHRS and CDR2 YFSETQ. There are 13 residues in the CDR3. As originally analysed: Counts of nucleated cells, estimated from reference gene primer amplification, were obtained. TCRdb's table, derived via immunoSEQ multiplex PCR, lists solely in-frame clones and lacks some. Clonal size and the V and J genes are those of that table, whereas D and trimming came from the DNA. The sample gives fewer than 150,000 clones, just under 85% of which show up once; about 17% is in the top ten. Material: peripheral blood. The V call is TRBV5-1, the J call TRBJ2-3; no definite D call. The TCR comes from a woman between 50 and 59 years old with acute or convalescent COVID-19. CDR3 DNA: TGCGCCAGCAGCTTGGGAGTCGGAGATACGCAGTATTTT. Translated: CASSLGVGDTQYF.